This T cell receptor beta chain appears in the sequencing data of a study of identical twins. Note on this clonotype: What it binds is unknown.

General study findings and limits: Conclusions were based on cross-sectional statistical analysis, without following the same donors.

TCRdb used MiXCR to reprocess the 5' RACE reads, holding one entry per CDR3 protein. This sample carries 1.5 million to 2 million distinct CDR3 sequences, about 31% of them seen once, and the ten largest clones take about 0.25%. CDR1 and CDR2 from the germline V gene are DFQATT and SNEGSKA (reference sequence). The V end lost 6 bases, the J end lost 7 bases, and 24 bases lay between the germline ends. The length of the CDR3 is 15 residues. The source is a newborn girl in good health. The chain combines TRBV20-1 with TRBJ2-5; D is possibly TRBD1 or TRBD2 (5 bases each). Input material: cord blood. The CDR3 loop reads CSAKDGTIPRGTQYF. CDR3 nucleotide sequence: TGCAGTGCCAAGGATGGGACGATCCCACGGGGGACCCAGTACTTC.